The next 20 T cell receptor beta chains were all read from a single sample in a study of T-cell reconstitution after alpha-beta-depleted transplantation in children (dated by TCRdb to the mid-2010s). Receptor libraries were prepared by PCR. TCRdb names Illumina HiSeq 2500 as the instrument used. Molecular barcoding was employed in the preparation of TCR libraries, with unique molecular identifiers being used to normalize TCRbeta repertoire quantification. TCRdb passed the public sequencing reads through fastp at Q25 and MiXCR, retaining productive beta sequences. Rows are unified per CDR3 protein, each entry keeping the most common DNA and genes. For this sample the table gives around 90,000 distinct CDR3 sequences, of which about a sixth were detected only once. Of the sample, roughly 21% is held by the ten largest clones. The treatment or condition tag for this specimen amounts to: allogeneic hematopoietic cell transplantation with graft depleted of TCRalphabeta T cells and CD19 B cells.

Material: PBMCs, mostly from graft donor cells, obtained 180 days after TCRalphabeta/CD19-depleted stem cell transplant. The receptors originated from a male patient between 2 and 15 years old who had a stem cell transplant for acute lymphoblastic leukemia, so the T cells may come from the graft donor.

The V and J genes are TRBV5-1 and TRBJ2-3; D uncertain. V was cut by 3 bases and J by 3 bases, with 11 bases left in between. This CDR3 spans 14 amino acids. Germline lookup yields CDR1 SGHRS and CDR2 YFSETQ. The CDR3, as DNA: TGCGCCAGCAGCTACCGCCCATCGACAGATACGCAGTATTTT. Translated: CASSYRPSTDTQYF. Together with reference TRBV5-1 and TRBJ2-3, the CDR3 gives the full variable domain: KAGVTQTPRYLIKTRGQQVTLSCSPISGHRSVSWYQQTPGQGLQFLFEYFSETQRNKGNFPGRFSGRQFSNSRSEMNVSTLELGDSALYLCASSYRPSTDTQYFGPGTRLTVL.

This chain joins TRBV18 and TRBJ1-1; TRBD1 matches at 7 bases. Losses at the gene ends were 1 base for V and 0 bases for J; bases not matched to a gene: 2. This CDR3 spans 15 amino acids. Germline assignment: CDR1 KGHSH and CDR2 LQKENI. The CDR3 sequence: CASSPQDRMNTEAFF. The CDR3 DNA follows: TGTGCCAGCTCACCACAGGACAGGATGAACACTGAAGCTTTCTTT.

In this sample, this clonotype turned up a few times. The chain carries TRBV30 and TRBJ2-7, with 8 bases lining up with TRBD2. V gave up 4 bases and J gave up 4 bases; unmatched junction bases: 6. The CDR3 runs to 13 residues. Germline CDR1 is GTSNPN and CDR2 is SVGIG (reference sequence). The CDR3 nucleotides read TGTGCCTGGAATGCAGGCGGGGGGTACGAGCAGTACTTC. Protein: CAWNAGGGYEQYF. The full variable domain, completed using reference TRBV30 and TRBJ2-7, is SQTIHQWPATLVQPVGSPLSLECTVEGTSNPNLYWYRQAAGRGLQLLFYSVGIGQISSEVPQNLSASRPQDRQFILSSKKLLLSDSGFYLCAWNAGGGYEQYFGPGTRLTVT.

The CDR3 DNA reads as TGTGCCATCAGAGACGGGACTGGGGTAATAGAGACCCAGTACTTC. Translating gives CAIRDGTGVIETQYF. The chain recombines TRBV10-3 with TRBJ2-5, with D perhaps matching TRBD2 (6 bases). The germline gives CDR1 ENHRY, CDR2 SYGVKD. Trimming took 6 bases from V and 4 from J, leaving 18 bases between them. This CDR3 has 15 amino acids.

This chain links TRBV6-1 with TRBJ2-1; 9 positions agree with TRBD2. The CDR3 runs to 16 residues. Germline V CDR1 and CDR2: MNHNS, SASEGT. V was pared by 4 bases and J by 4 bases, with 8 bases of the junction left unmatched. CDR3 DNA: TGTGCCAGCAGTGGTTATCCTAGCGGGGCTTACAATGAGCAGTTCTTC. The encoded protein is CASSGYPSGAYNEQFF.

This clonotype was counted a few times. The chain combines TRBV7-8 with TRBJ1-2; 7 bases agree with TRBD1. Trimming at V came to 5 bases and at J to 8 bases, leaving 14 bases not matched to a gene. Germline V CDR1 and CDR2: SGHVS, FQNEAQ. CDR3 length: 15 residues. The CDR3 loop is CASSHISTGFQGYTF. CDR3 DNA: TGTGCCAGCAGCCACATTTCGACAGGGTTTCAAGGCTACACCTTC.

The sample holds a few counts of this clonotype. The chain couples TRBV7-9 to TRBJ1-4, with D maybe TRBD1 (5 bases). CDR3 size: 13 residues. The ends were cut back, 1 base at V and 11 bases at J, with 11 bases in the middle. CDR1 and CDR2 (germline): SEHNR, FQNEAQ (reference sequence). This CDR3 is CASSLGDGDKLFF. The CDR3 bases are TGTGCCAGCAGCTTAGGGGACGGGGACAAACTGTTTTTT.

This clonotype was found a few times. The rearrangement links TRBV4-2 to TRBJ2-1, with D hard to call. Germline values: CDR1 LGHNA, CDR2 YNFKEQ. The ends were cut back, 0 bases at V and 7 bases at J, with 10 bases in the middle. CDR3 length: 14 amino acids. CDR3 bases: TGTGCCAGCAGCCAAGATCTAGGAGAAAATGAGCAGTTCTTC. This codes for CASSQDLGENEQFF.

This sequence joins TRBV7-9 and TRBJ2-7; D is undetermined. This CDR3 has 12 amino acids. Germline CDR1 reads SEHNR; CDR2 reads FQNEAQ (reference sequence). V shed 5 bases and J shed 5 bases, with 10 bases lying between them. The CDR3 sequence is CASSPPGNEQYF. The CDR3 DNA sequence: TGTGCCAGCAGCCCACCGGGCAACGAGCAGTACTTC.

This chain connects TRBV7-2 to TRBJ1-5, with D tentatively TRBD1 (5 bases). CDR1 and CDR2 from the germline V gene are SGHTA and FQGNSA. Deletions cut 1 base from V and 8 bases from J, with 15 bases between. The CDR3 is 15 amino acids. CDR3 in amino acids: CASSLEGLGQKPQHF. Written as DNA, the CDR3 is TGTGCCAGCAGCTTAGAGGGACTCGGGCAAAAGCCCCAGCATTTT. The full variable domain, in which reference TRBV7-2 and TRBJ1-5 provide the parts outside the CDR3, is GAGVSQSPSNKVTEKGKDVELRCDPISGHTALYWYRQSLGQGLEFLIYFQGNSAPDKSGLPSDRFSAERTGGSVSTLTIQRTQQEDSAVYLCASSLEGLGQKPQHFGDGTRLSIL.

This clonotype showed up just a few times. The chain combines TRBV10-1 with TRBJ1-5, with D hard to call. The V end lost 2 bases, the J end lost 9 bases, and 11 bases lay between the germline ends. The CDR3 runs to 13 residues. Germline CDR1 and CDR2: WNHNN and SYGVQD (reference sequence). CDR3 loop: CASSETALGPQHF. Written as DNA, the CDR3 is TGCGCCAGCAGTGAGACGGCTCTTGGGCCCCAGCATTTT.

This clonotype was observed a handful of times. The chain has TRBV20-1 and TRBJ2-4; possible D gene TRBD2, 6 bases. There are 14 residues in the CDR3. Trimming removed 1 base at V and 7 bases at J, with 14 bases between. From germline, CDR1 is DFQATT and CDR2 SNEGSKA (reference sequence). CDR3 protein: CSARVPRDFNIQYF. The CDR3, as DNA: TGCAGTGCTAGAGTGCCGCGGGACTTTAACATTCAGTACTTC.

The V gene is TRBV20-1, the J gene TRBJ1-4; 7 nucleotides line up with TRBD1. This CDR3 is built from 14 residues. V lost 5 bases and J lost 4; bases outside the gene matches: 7. From germline, CDR1 is DFQATT and CDR2 SNEGSKA (reference sequence). CDR3 region: CSAPEGAINEKLFF. The DNA for the CDR3 is TGCAGTGCTCCGGAGGGGGCGATTAATGAAAAACTGTTTTTT.

This clonotype was found many times. V is TRBV7-9 and J is TRBJ2-3; D might be TRBD2 (6 bases). The CDR3 is 13 amino acids. Germline V lookup: CDR1 SEHNR, CDR2 FQNEAQ (reference sequence). V lost 5 bases and J lost 9, with 15 bases in between. CDR3 bases: TGTGCCAGCAGCCCAAACCAGGAGGGGACGCAGTATTTT. Its protein is CASSPNQEGTQYF.

This clonotype was seen a handful of times. The chain carries TRBV7-9 and TRBJ2-7, with TRBD1 matching 7 bases. This CDR3 is built from 15 residues. CDR1 is SEHNR, CDR2 FQNEAQ, per germline (reference sequence). Trimming cost V 1 base and J 3 bases; bases outside gene matches: 6. CDR3 region: CASSLVTGENYEQYF. CDR3 coding DNA: TGTGCCAGCAGCTTAGTTACAGGGGAGAACTACGAGCAGTACTTC.

This chain joins TRBV5-5 and TRBJ2-1, with 7 bases identical to TRBD1. Germline assignment: CDR1 SGHKS and CDR2 YYEKEE (reference sequence). Trimming at V came to 2 bases and at J to 5 bases, leaving 7 bases not matched to a gene. CDR3 length: 15 amino acids. This chain's CDR3 is CASSFIQGVDNEQFF. In DNA form, the CDR3 reads TGTGCCAGCAGCTTCATTCAGGGGGTTGACAATGAGCAGTTCTTC.

This clonotype was observed a handful of times. This chain joins TRBV7-9 and TRBJ2-3; D gene ambiguous. CDR1 and CDR2 (germline): SEHNR, FQNEAQ (reference sequence). V shed 0 bases and J shed 1 base, with 8 bases lying between them. This CDR3 region has 15 residues. For the CDR3, the DNA is TGTGCCAGCAGCTTAGCCACTGCGGGCACAGATACGCAGTATTTT. Residues: CASSLATAGTDTQYF.

A few counts support this clonotype. The chain carries TRBV15 and TRBJ1-2; no firm D call. From germline, CDR1 is LNHNV and CDR2 YYDKDF (reference sequence). V lost 3 bases, J lost 1 base, and 18 bases lay in between. CDR3 length: 17 residues. This CDR3 is CATSSQTSKIFNYGYTF. The DNA for the CDR3 is TGTGCCACCAGCAGTCAGACCTCAAAGATTTTTAACTATGGCTACACCTTC.

The V call is TRBV15, the J call TRBJ1-6; 9 nucleotides agree with TRBD1. V trimming: 1 base; J trimming: 8 bases; junction bases outside the gene matches: 6. Germline V lookup: CDR1 LNHNV, CDR2 YYDKDF (reference sequence). The CDR3 has 16 amino acids. For the CDR3, the DNA is TGTGCCACCAGCAGAGTTGTAGGGACAGGGTATTCACCCCTCCACTTT. Translation: CATSRVVGTGYSPLHF. The full variable domain, rest sourced from reference TRBV15 and TRBJ1-6, is DAMVIQNPRYQVTQFGKPVTLSCSQTLNHNVMYWYQQKSSQAPKLLFHYYDKDFNNEADTPDNFQSRRPNTSFCFLDIRSPGLGDTAMYLCATSRVVGTGYSPLHFGNGTRLTVT.

The rearrangement uses TRBV20-1 and TRBJ1-2, with TRBD1 matching 11 bases. The CDR3 loop spans 13 amino acids. Unmatched junction bases numbered 8, after V lost 6 bases and J lost 8 bases. In germline, CDR1 is DFQATT, CDR2 SNEGSKA (reference sequence). The CDR3, as DNA: TGCAGTGCCCCTCCCCGGACAGGGGGCGGCTACACCTTC. It codes for CSAPPRTGGGYTF.